Sequencing of this TCR beta chain was carried out in a study of molecular identifiers for immune sequencing clone quantification. TCRdb re-derived calls from the PCR reads in MiXCR, one entry per CDR3 protein. The sample lists about 70,000 distinct CDR3 sequences; less than 20% were seen once. The sample holds many counts of this clonotype. Trimming left V 3 bases short and J 4 bases short, with 15 bases between. CDR3 length: 15 amino acids. Germline CDR1 reads LNHDA; CDR2 reads SQIVND (reference sequence). This TCR derives from a human donor in good health. Some libraries in this study had Jurkat cell RNA spiked in. This chain uses TRBV19 with TRBJ2-5; the D gene is possibly TRBD2 (5 bases). Sample: naive CD8+ T cells from blood, with Jurkat cell RNA spiked in. Subset here: FACS-sorted CD8+CD4-CCR7+CD45RA+ naive T cells. CDR3 DNA: TGTGCCAGTAGTATCCAAGCGGAGGTAGCAGAGACCCAGTACTTC. It yields the protein CASSIQAEVAETQYF. Based on the CDR3 plus reference TRBV19 and TRBJ2-5, the full variable domain is DGGITQSPKYLFRKEGQNVTLSCEQNLNHDAMYWYRQDPGQGLRLIYYSQIVNDFQKGDIAEGYSVSREKKESFPLTVTSAQKNPTAFYLCASSIQAEVAETQYFGPGTRLLVL.